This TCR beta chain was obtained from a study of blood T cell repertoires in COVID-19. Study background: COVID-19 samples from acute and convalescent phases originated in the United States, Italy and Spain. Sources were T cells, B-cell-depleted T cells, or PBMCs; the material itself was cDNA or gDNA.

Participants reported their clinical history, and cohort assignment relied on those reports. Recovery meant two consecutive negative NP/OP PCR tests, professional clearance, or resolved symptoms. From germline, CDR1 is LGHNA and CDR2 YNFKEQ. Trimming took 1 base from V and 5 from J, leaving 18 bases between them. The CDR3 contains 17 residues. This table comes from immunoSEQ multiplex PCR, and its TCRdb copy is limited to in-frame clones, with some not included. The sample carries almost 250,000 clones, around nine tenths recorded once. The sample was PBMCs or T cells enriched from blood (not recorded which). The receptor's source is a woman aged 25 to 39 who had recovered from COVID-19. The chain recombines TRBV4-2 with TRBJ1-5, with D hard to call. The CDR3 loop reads CASSQGWGARNDQPQHF. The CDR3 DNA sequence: TGTGCCAGCAGCCAAGGCTGGGGAGCGAGAAATGATCAGCCCCAGCATTTT.